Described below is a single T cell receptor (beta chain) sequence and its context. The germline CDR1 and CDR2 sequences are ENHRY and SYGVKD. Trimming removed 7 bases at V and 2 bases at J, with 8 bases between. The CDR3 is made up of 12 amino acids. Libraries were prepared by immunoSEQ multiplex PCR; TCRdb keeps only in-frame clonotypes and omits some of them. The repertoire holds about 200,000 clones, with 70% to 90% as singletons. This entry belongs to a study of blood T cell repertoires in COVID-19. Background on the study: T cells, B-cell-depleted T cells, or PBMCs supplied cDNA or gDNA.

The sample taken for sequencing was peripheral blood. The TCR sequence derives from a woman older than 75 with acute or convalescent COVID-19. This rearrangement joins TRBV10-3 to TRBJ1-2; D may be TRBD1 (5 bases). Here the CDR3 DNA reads TGTGCCATCAATCGGGGGAACTATGGCTACACCTTC. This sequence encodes CAINRGNYGYTF.